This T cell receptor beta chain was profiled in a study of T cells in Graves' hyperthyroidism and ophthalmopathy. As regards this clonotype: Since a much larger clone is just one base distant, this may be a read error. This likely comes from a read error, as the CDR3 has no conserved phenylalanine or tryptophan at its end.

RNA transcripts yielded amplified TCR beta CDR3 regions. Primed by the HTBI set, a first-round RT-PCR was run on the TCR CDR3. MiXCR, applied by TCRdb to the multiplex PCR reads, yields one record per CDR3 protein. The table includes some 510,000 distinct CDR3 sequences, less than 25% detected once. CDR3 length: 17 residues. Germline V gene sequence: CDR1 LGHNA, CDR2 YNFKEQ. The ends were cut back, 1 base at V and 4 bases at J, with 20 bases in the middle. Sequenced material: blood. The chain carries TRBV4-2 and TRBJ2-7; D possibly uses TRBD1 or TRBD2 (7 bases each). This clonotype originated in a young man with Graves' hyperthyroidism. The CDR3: CASSQVPWEGAVYEQYL. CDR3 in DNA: TGTGCCAGCAGCCAAGTTCCCTGGGAGGGGGCTGTATACGAGCAGTACCTC.